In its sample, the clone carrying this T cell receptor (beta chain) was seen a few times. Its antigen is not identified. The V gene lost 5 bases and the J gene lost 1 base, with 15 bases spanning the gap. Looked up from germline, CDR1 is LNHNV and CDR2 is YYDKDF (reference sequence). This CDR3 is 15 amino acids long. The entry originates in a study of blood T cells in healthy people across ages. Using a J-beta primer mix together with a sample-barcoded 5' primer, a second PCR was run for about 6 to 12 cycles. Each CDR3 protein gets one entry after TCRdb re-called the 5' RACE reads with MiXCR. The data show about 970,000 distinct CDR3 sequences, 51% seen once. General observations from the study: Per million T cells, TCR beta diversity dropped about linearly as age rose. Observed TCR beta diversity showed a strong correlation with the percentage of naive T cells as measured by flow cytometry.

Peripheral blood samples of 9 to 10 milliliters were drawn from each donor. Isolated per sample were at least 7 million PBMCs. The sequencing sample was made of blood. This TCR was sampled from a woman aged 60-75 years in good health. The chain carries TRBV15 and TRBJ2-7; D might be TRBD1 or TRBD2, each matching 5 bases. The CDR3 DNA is TGTGCCACCAGCCCAGAGGGGTTAACGTCCTACGAGCAGTACTTC. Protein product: CATSPEGLTSYEQYF.